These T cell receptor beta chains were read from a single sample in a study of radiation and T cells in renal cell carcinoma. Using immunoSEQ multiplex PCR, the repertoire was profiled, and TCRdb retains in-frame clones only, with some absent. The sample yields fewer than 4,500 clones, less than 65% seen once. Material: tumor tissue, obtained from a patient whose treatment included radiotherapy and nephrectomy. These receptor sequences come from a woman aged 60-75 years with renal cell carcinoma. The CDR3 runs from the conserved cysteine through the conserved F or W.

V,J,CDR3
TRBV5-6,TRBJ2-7,CASSFGESGEQYF
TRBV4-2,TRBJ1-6,CASAGFLEGRAPLHF
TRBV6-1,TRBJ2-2,CASSTLRVTGELFF
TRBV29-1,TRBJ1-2,CSVDSGAANYGYTF
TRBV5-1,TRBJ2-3,CATRTGADTQYF
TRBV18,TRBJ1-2,CASSPRDRADRGDGYTF
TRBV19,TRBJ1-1,CASRRGTRNTEAFF
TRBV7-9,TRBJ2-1,CASGAEGTYNEQFF
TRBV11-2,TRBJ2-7,CASSPSLDGYEQYF
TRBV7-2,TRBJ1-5,CASSIPGNQPQHF
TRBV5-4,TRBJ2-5,CASSLTSGQETQYF
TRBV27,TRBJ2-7,CASSPTMVRAGGLEQYF
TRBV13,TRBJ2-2,CASSPWTSGWYTGELFF
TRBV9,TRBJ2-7,CASSPAPLTGYEQYF
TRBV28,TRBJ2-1,CASSLLRGGYNEQFF
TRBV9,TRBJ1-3,CASSVGTEGTIYF
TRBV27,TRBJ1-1,CASSPRTGNTEAFF
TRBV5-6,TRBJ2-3,CASSLSRSDTQYF
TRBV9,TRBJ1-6,CASSVGGGVASPLHF
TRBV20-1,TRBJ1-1,CSATWTGKAFF
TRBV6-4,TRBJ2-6,CASSERGDGANVLTF
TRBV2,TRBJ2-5,CASSVGQGRKTQYF
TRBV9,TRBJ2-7,CASSGSLGYEQYF
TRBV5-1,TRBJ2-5,CASSFGLGDETQYF
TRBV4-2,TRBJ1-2,CASSQVDAGLGGYTF
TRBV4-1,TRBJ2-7,CASSPMSGGRTYEQYF
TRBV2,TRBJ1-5,CASRFEGQQPQHF
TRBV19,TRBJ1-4,CASTRQGYPTNEKLFF
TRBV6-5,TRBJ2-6,CASRRVAGANVLTF
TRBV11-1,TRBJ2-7,CASSLASGSYEQYF
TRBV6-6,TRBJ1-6,CAAQENNSPLHF
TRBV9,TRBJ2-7,CASSAPDRGSYEQYF
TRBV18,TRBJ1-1,CASSPTEWVDTEAFF
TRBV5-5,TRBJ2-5,CASSLRGGETQYF
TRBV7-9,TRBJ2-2,CARGQGRPGELFF
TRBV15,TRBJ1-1,CATSRDVPARNTEAFF
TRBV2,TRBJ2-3,CASKGAGHNTQYF
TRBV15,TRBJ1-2,CATSRDDSGFGYTF
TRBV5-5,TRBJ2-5,CASSLGALGRETQYF